The 9 T cell receptor beta chains listed next were all sequenced from one sample in a study of T-cell memory formation after mild COVID-19. TCRdb analysed the 5' RACE reads with MiXCR anew, one entry per CDR3 protein. The repertoire holds 25,000 to 35,000 distinct CDR3 sequences, with roughly an eighth as singletons. The sample was PBMCs or a T cell subset sorted from them (not recorded which). The receptor source for this set is an adult woman who had mild COVID-19 (a few samples of this study predate the infection). Cell type and time point are not known.

This clonotype was found many times. The rearrangement links TRBV20-1 to TRBJ2-1; D may be TRBD2 (5 bases). The CDR3 spans 13 residues. The V and J ends lost 6 bases and 9 bases respectively, with 18 bases between them. The germline V gene encodes CDR1 DFQATT and CDR2 SNEGSKA (reference sequence). In DNA form, the CDR3 reads TGCAGTGCCCCTGGACCTTTTCGGGGTGAGCAGTTCTTC. It yields the protein CSAPGPFRGEQFF.

This clonotype was seen ten or more times. The chain recombines TRBV25-1 with TRBJ1-4; tentatively, D is TRBD1 (5 bases). The germline gives CDR1 MGHDK, CDR2 SYGVNS. This CDR3 has 16 residues. Trimming left V 6 bases short and J 0 bases short, with 14 bases between. Written as DNA, the CDR3 is TGTGCCAGCAGCGGACAACTTCTTACAACTAATGAAAAACTGTTTTTT. As protein: CASSGQLLTTNEKLFF.

This clonotype occurred many times. The chain employs TRBV27 and TRBJ2-1; D is uncertain. The CDR3 has 15 residues. V dropped 6 bases and J dropped 4 bases, with 16 bases sitting between them. Germline-derived CDR1 and CDR2 are MNHEY and SMNVEV (reference sequence). CDR3 nucleotides: TGTGCCAGCAGCTCCTCATTTCACGATTACAATGAGCAGTTCTTC. Translating gives CASSSSFHDYNEQFF.

This clonotype was found many times. The rearrangement joins TRBV5-1 to TRBJ2-3; 12 bases line up with TRBD2. CDR1 and CDR2 (germline): SGHRS, YFSETQ. The CDR3 consists of 17 residues. Unmatched junction bases numbered 5, after V lost 3 bases and J lost 0 bases. The CDR3 sequence: CASSSGTSGPSTDTQYF. The CDR3, as DNA: TGCGCCAGCAGCTCTGGGACTAGCGGGCCTAGCACAGATACGCAGTATTTT.

This clonotype was observed at least ten times. The CDR3, as DNA: TGCGCCAGCAGCCAACCCGACAGGAACACCGGGGAGCTGTTTTTT. Residues: CASSQPDRNTGELFF. This chain links TRBV4-1 with TRBJ2-2, with D possibly matching TRBD1 (5 bases). Deletions cut 2 bases from V and 1 base from J, with 8 bases between. In germline, CDR1 is MGHRA, CDR2 YSYEKL. The CDR3 covers 15 residues.

This clonotype was counted at least ten times. This chain uses TRBV24-1 with TRBJ2-1, with 11 bases aligning to TRBD2. Trimming at V came to 5 bases and at J to 7 bases, leaving 9 bases not matched to a gene. The germline CDR1 and CDR2 sequences are KGHDR and SFDVKD. The CDR3 has 16 amino acids. The CDR3 DNA reads TGTGCCACCAGTGGCCTTAGCGGGAGGGCCCCAAATGAGCAGTTCTTC. It yields the protein CATSGLSGRAPNEQFF.

This clonotype was found many times. This chain uses TRBV5-1 with TRBJ1-2; no reliable D call. The germline CDR1 and CDR2 sequences are SGHRS and YFSETQ. The CDR3 sequence is 13 residues long. The V gene lost 0 bases and the J gene lost 6 bases, with 9 bases spanning the gap. This CDR3 is CASSLDSLDGYTF. The CDR3 region has the DNA TGCGCCAGCAGCTTGGACAGCCTCGATGGCTACACCTTC.

This clonotype was detected ten times or more. The J gene is TRBJ1-2, the V gene TRBV20-1; 7 bases align to TRBD1. The CDR3 spans 15 residues. Germline-derived CDR1 and CDR2 are DFQATT and SNEGSKA (reference sequence). Trimming took 3 bases from V and 4 from J; bases not matched to a gene: 11. The CDR3 DNA is TGCAGTGCTAGTCCGCGGGACAGCACCTTCTATGGCTACACCTTC. Its protein product is CSASPRDSTFYGYTF.

Many counts were recorded for this clonotype. J is TRBJ2-3 and V is TRBV5-1; a possible D gene is TRBD1 (5 bases). The CDR3 consists of 14 residues. Germline-derived CDR1 and CDR2 are SGHRS and YFSETQ. The V and J ends lost 4 bases and 3 bases respectively, with 12 bases between them. The CDR3 DNA reads as TGCGCCAGCAGCGCACCAGGGATGACAGATACGCAGTATTTT. Translation gives CASSAPGMTDTQYF.